This T cell receptor beta chain was recorded in a study of T-cell memory formation after mild COVID-19. This clonotype appeared a few times. This CDR3 region has 14 residues. Germline CDR1 and CDR2: SGHRS and YFSETQ. V trimming: 3 bases; J trimming: 8 bases; junction bases outside the gene matches: 6. Via MiXCR, TCRdb re-called the 5' RACE reads, giving one row per CDR3 protein. The table records hundreds of thousands of distinct CDR3 sequences, more than 15% of them present only once. The rearrangement uses TRBV5-1 and TRBJ1-3, with 9 bases lining up with TRBD1. This TCR was sampled from an adult woman who had mild COVID-19 (a few samples of this study predate the infection). Cell type and time point are not known. Sequencing input: PBMCs or a T cell subset sorted from them (not recorded which). CDR3 coding DNA: TGCGCCAGCAGCTCCGGGACAGGGCTGGACACCATATATTTT. Encoded protein: CASSSGTGLDTIYF. Filled out from reference TRBV5-1 and TRBJ1-3, the complete variable domain reads KAGVTQTPRYLIKTRGQQVTLSCSPISGHRSVSWYQQTPGQGLQFLFEYFSETQRNKGNFPGRFSGRQFSNSRSEMNVSTLELGDSALYLCASSSGTGLDTIYFGEGSWLTVV.